This paragraph covers one T cell receptor (beta chain) sequence. As yet, its antigen is unknown. The record originates from a study of T cell clonotyping in hematopoietic cell transplantation. This CDR3 is built from 15 residues. Germline V CDR1 and CDR2: SGDLS, YYNGEE. V dropped 0 bases and J dropped 2 bases, with 10 bases sitting between them. General study findings and limits: Broader posttransplant TCR repertoire diversity was predicted by graft donor and pretransplant recipient Inverse Simpson Index values. After transplant, recipient diversity fell while pathologically expanded clonotypes grew through day 180.

TCRdb's copy holds only in-frame clones and misses some; the assay was immunoSEQ multiplex PCR. The profile shows around 8,400 clones, roughly 79% of them singletons. The sequencing used peripheral blood mononuclear cells, collected 180 days after allogeneic stem cell transplant. The chain has TRBV9 and TRBJ2-3; D gene uncertain. This sequence was found in a female patient aged 50-60 years who had an allogeneic stem cell transplant from an unrelated donor, so the T cells may come from the graft donor. Some clones in this sample may be carry-over from other donors' samples. CDR3 DNA: TGTGCCAGCAGCGTAGATCTACGAACCACAGATACGCAGTATTTT. Protein: CASSVDLRTTDTQYF.